This record concerns one T cell receptor (beta chain) sequence. Sequencing on ten immunoSEQ deep assay plates was performed for unsorted PBMC DNA. Original handling: Filtering of immunoSEQ junctional sequences could not match full-length read filtering. Measured with immunoSEQ multiplex PCR; TCRdb has only the in-frame clones, and not every one. V, J and clone size are taken as reported in that table, and D and trimming were inferred from the DNA itself. The table lists over 400,000 clones, about 72% of them singletons. The germline CDR1 and CDR2 sequences are SGHRS and YFSETQ. V shed 0 bases and J shed 8 bases, with 15 bases lying between them. There are 15 residues in the CDR3. The data originate from a study of shared clonotypes between healthy human individuals.

The sequence was collected from a woman in her 40s in good health. Some clones in this sample may be carry-over from other donors' samples. The specimen sequenced was PBMCs. The rearrangement joins TRBV5-1 to TRBJ1-3, with D perhaps TRBD1 (5 bases). CDR3 protein: CASSLAGAVGDTIYF. CDR3 in DNA: TGCGCCAGCAGCTTGGCCGGGGCAGTTGGTGACACCATATATTTT.